The 16 T cell receptor beta chains below were found in one sample sequenced in a study of PD-L1 blockade in urothelial cancer. Profiled with immunoSEQ multiplex PCR; TCRdb holds only in-frame clones, not every one. This sample has tens of thousands of clones, with around 82% found just once. This specimen consisted of PBMCs, obtained around atezolizumab (anti-PD-L1) treatment. Source of these receptors: a man aged 70 or older with urothelial cancer.

The V and J genes are TRBV7-3 and TRBJ2-2; 7 bases are a match to TRBD1. Trimming took 4 bases from V and 7 from J; bases not matched to a gene: 9. This CDR3 has 15 residues. Germline loops: CDR1 SGHTA, CDR2 FQGTGA. DNA of the CDR3: TGTGCCAGCAGCTCTTCGACAGGGACGGGCGGGGAGCTGTTTTTT. It encodes CASSSSTGTGGELFF.

This clone was counted a few times. The chain combines TRBV7-9 with TRBJ1-1; 11 positions match TRBD1. Trimming cost V 6 bases and J 7 bases; bases outside gene matches: 7. Per the germline V gene, CDR1 is SEHNR and CDR2 is FQNEAQ (reference sequence). This CDR3 is 14 amino acids long. In DNA form, the CDR3 reads TGTGCCAGCAGTTACGGGACAGGGGGTGATGAAGCTTTCTTT. It yields the protein CASSYGTGGDEAFF.

The rearrangement joins TRBV5-1 to TRBJ2-2; maybe TRBD2 (6 bases). Germline CDR1 and CDR2: SGHRS and YFSETQ. CDR3 length: 18 residues. V lost 0 bases and J 5 bases, leaving 20 bases between the germline ends. The CDR3, as DNA: TGCGCCAGCAGCTTGGCGGGAGACGCGGGGATCGTAACCGGGGAGCTGTTTTTT. Translating gives CASSLAGDAGIVTGELFF.

This clone was observed a handful of times. The chain is built from TRBV4-1 and TRBJ2-2; 9 bases are shared with TRBD2. V dropped 0 bases and J dropped 4; count of bases not matched to a gene: 6. CDR1 and CDR2 (germline): MGHRA, YSYEKL. The CDR3 consists of 17 residues. In DNA form, the CDR3 reads TGCGCCAGCAGCCAAGATCCGACTAGCGGAAGCACCGGGGAGCTGTTTTTT. Translation: CASSQDPTSGSTGELFF.

This rearrangement joins TRBV2 to TRBJ2-7, with a tentative D call TRBD2 (5 bases). V lost 5 bases and J lost 0, with 14 bases in between. The CDR3 is 15 residues long. Germline assignment: CDR1 SNHLY and CDR2 FYNNEI. CDR3 DNA: TGTGCCAGCAGTAACGAAGGACTGAGCTCCTACGAGCAGTACTTC. Translation gives CASSNEGLSSYEQYF.

In its sample, this clone was seen a few times. The chain is built from TRBV27 and TRBJ2-7; 7 nucleotides line up with TRBD1. This CDR3 spans 14 amino acids. The germline V gene encodes CDR1 MNHEY and CDR2 SMNVEV (reference sequence). V was pared by 5 bases and J by 6 bases, with 10 bases of the junction left unmatched. DNA of the CDR3: TGTGCCAGCAGTATCCGGGACAGCTTTCTCGAGCAGTACTTC. This translates into CASSIRDSFLEQYF.

This chain connects TRBV9 to TRBJ1-1; 8 nucleotides line up with TRBD1. The CDR3 covers 14 residues. Germline V lookup: CDR1 SGDLS, CDR2 YYNGEE. Trimming at V came to 2 bases and at J to 5 bases, leaving 5 bases not matched to a gene. This CDR3 reads CASSVTGERTEAFF. Here the CDR3 DNA reads TGTGCCAGCAGCGTGACAGGGGAGCGGACTGAAGCTTTCTTT. The whole variable domain, remainder taken from reference TRBV9 and TRBJ1-1, is DSGVTQTPKHLITATGQRVTLRCSPRSGDLSVYWYQQSLDQGLQFLIQYYNGEERAKGNILERFSAQQFPDLHSELNLSSLELGDSALYFCASSVTGERTEAFFGQGTRLTVV.

This clone was seen only once. The chain recombines TRBV19 with TRBJ2-2; TRBD2 agrees at 8 bases. The length of the CDR3 is 17 residues. V dropped 4 bases and J dropped 4; count of bases not matched to a gene: 11. Germline-derived CDR1 and CDR2 are LNHDA and SQIVND (reference sequence). The DNA of the CDR3 is TGTGCCAGTAGTACCCCCCGGGGGGGGCTAATCACCGGGGAGCTGTTTTTT. This sequence encodes CASSTPRGGLITGELFF.

The V call is TRBV5-1, the J call TRBJ2-3, with 7 positions matching TRBD2. Germline V gives CDR1 SGHRS, CDR2 YFSETQ. The CDR3 has 15 residues. V lost 3 bases to trimming and J lost 6 bases; unmatched junction nucleotides: 10. The CDR3 here is CASSSSSTSRDTQYF. The CDR3 nucleotides are TGCGCCAGCAGCTCCTCATCGACTAGCCGGGATACGCAGTATTTT. The variable domain in full, with the rest retrieved from reference TRBV5-1 and TRBJ2-3, is KAGVTQTPRYLIKTRGQQVTLSCSPISGHRSVSWYQQTPGQGLQFLFEYFSETQRNKGNFPGRFSGRQFSNSRSEMNVSTLELGDSALYLCASSSSSTSRDTQYFGPGTRLTVL.

The chain couples TRBV5-1 to TRBJ2-2, with 10 positions matching TRBD1. This CDR3 region has 16 residues. CDR1 is SGHRS and CDR2 is YFSETQ in the germline V gene. The trim removed 4 bases at V and 3 bases at J, leaving 6 bases unmatched. The CDR3 nucleotides are TGCGCCAGCAGCCCGCGGACAGGGGGGGACACCGGGGAGCTGTTTTTT. Translating gives CASSPRTGGDTGELFF.

The chain joins TRBV25-1 to TRBJ2-5; 7 nucleotides align to TRBD1. Germline V gene lookup returns CDR1 MGHDK and CDR2 SYGVNS. Losses at the gene ends were 7 bases for V and 0 bases for J; bases not matched to a gene: 2. The CDR3 is made up of 13 amino acids. Written as DNA, the CDR3 is TGTGCCAGCAAGGGGACAGACCAAGAGACCCAGTACTTC. Its protein product is CASKGTDQETQYF.

The chain uses TRBV30 and TRBJ1-4; TRBD1 aligns across 7 bases. The CDR3 contains 16 residues. Per the germline V gene, CDR1 is GTSNPN and CDR2 is SVGIG (reference sequence). The V segment lost 0 bases and the J segment 0 bases; nucleotides outside the gene matches: 4. CDR3: CAWSVQGRSTNEKLFF. CDR3 coding DNA: TGTGCCTGGAGTGTACAGGGGCGATCAACTAATGAAAAACTGTTTTTT.

The chain uses TRBV5-1 and TRBJ1-1, with D perhaps TRBD1 (6 bases). The V and J ends lost 1 base and 1 base respectively, with 14 bases between them. There are 16 residues in the CDR3. The germline CDR1 and CDR2 sequences are SGHRS and YFSETQ. This CDR3 is CASSLRQASGNTEAFF. The DNA for the CDR3 is TGCGCCAGCAGCTTGCGACAGGCCTCGGGGAACACTGAAGCTTTCTTT.

The chain combines TRBV28 with TRBJ2-1, with TRBD1 matching 8 bases. The CDR3 loop spans 15 amino acids. V shed 6 bases and J 2 bases; nucleotides not matched to a gene: 6. Per the germline V gene, CDR1 is MDHEN and CDR2 is SYDVKM. In nucleotides, the CDR3 is TGTGCCAGCAGGACGGGGGACAGGACCTACAATGAGCAGTTCTTC. It is translated as CASRTGDRTYNEQFF.

The rearrangement uses TRBV5-6 and TRBJ2-5; 9 positions match TRBD1. The CDR3 has 14 amino acids. Trimming at V came to 4 bases and at J to 5 bases, leaving 6 bases not matched to a gene. Germline CDR1 SGHDT, CDR2 YYEEEE. CDR3 DNA: TGTGCCAGCAGCGCGGACAGGGGATGGGAGACCCAGTACTTC. The encoded protein is CASSADRGWETQYF. The whole variable domain, filled in from reference TRBV5-6 and TRBJ2-5, reads DAGVTQSPTHLIKTRGQQVTLRCSPKSGHDTVSWYQQALGQGPQFIFQYYEEEERQRGNFPDRFSGHQFPNYSSELNVNALLLGDSALYLCASSADRGWETQYFGPGTRLLVL.

The rearrangement joins TRBV27 to TRBJ2-3; 16 bases align to TRBD2. The germline V gene has CDR1 MNHEY and CDR2 SMNVEV (reference sequence). The CDR3 has 17 amino acids. Trimming took 4 bases from V and 6 from J; bases not matched to a gene: 7. CDR3 nucleotide sequence: TGTGCCAGCAGTTCCCCGGGACTAGCGGGGGGGGCGGATACGCAGTATTTT. Its protein is CASSSPGLAGGADTQYF.